These 29 T cell receptor beta chains were all obtained from the same sample, sequenced in a study of identical twins. TCRdb re-analysed the 5' RACE reads in MiXCR, keeping a single row per CDR3 protein. The sample shows about 240,000 distinct CDR3 sequences, 10% to 13% of them seen only once. The sample comprised memory T cells sorted from blood. These receptors came from a man between 50 and 59 years old in good health.

The sample holds many counts of this clonotype. V and J are TRBV29-1 and TRBJ1-2; 9 bases are a match to TRBD1. Germline CDR1 reads SQVTM; CDR2 reads ANQGSEA. The CDR3 totals 12 residues. The CDR3 is CRVGGQGFGYTF. In DNA form, the CDR3 reads TGCAGGGTGGGGGGACAGGGCTTCGGCTACACCTTC.

This clonotype appeared a few times. This chain links TRBV19 with TRBJ2-5; no firm D call. The length of the CDR3 is 11 residues. Trimming removed 9 bases from V and 6 bases from J, with 11 bases in between. The germline V gene encodes CDR1 LNHDA and CDR2 SQIVND (reference sequence). The CDR3 region is CARPTGKTQYF. In DNA, the CDR3 is TGTGCCAGACCGACTGGAAAGACCCAGTACTTC.

This clonotype was recorded many times. The chain couples TRBV20-1 to TRBJ2-1, with D maybe TRBD2 (7 bases). The CDR3 consists of 14 residues. Germline CDR1 reads DFQATT; CDR2 reads SNEGSKA (reference sequence). V was shortened by 6 bases and J by 5 bases, with 17 bases between the two germline ends. The DNA for the CDR3 is TGCAGTGCCATATGGGGGGGCACGGACAATGAGCAGTTCTTC. Protein: CSAIWGGTDNEQFF.

In this sample, this clonotype turned up a few times. The chain has TRBV6-2 or TRBV6-3 and TRBJ1-1; D is undetermined. CDR3 size: 13 residues. V was shortened by 1 base and J by 3 bases, with 6 bases between the two germline ends. Germline V gene data show CDR1 as MNHEY and CDR2 as SVGEGT. The CDR3 loop reads CASSYYSHTEAFF. The CDR3 DNA is TGTGCCAGCAGTTACTACAGCCACACTGAAGCTTTCTTT.

This clonotype came up many times. The chain recombines TRBV12-3 or TRBV12-4 with TRBJ2-3; 8 positions match TRBD1. Unmatched junction bases numbered 5, after V lost 1 base and J lost 2 bases. There are 16 residues in the CDR3. CDR3 sequence reads: CASSLGRTGLTDTQYF. The CDR3 DNA sequence: TGTGCCAGCAGTTTAGGGAGGACAGGGCTCACAGATACGCAGTATTTT.

The chain uses TRBV2 and TRBJ2-5, with 8 bases that match TRBD2. The CDR3 consists of 15 residues. The V gene end was trimmed by 7 bases and the J gene end by 3 bases; junction bases not matched to a gene: 10. Germline assignment: CDR1 SNHLY and CDR2 FYNNEI. CDR3 residues: CASTRTGTSKETQYF. In nucleotides, the CDR3 is TGTGCCAGCACGCGGACGGGGACTAGTAAAGAGACCCAGTACTTC.

There are many counts of this clonotype. The chain uses TRBV29-1 and TRBJ2-1, with a possible D match to TRBD2 (6 bases). The germline V gene has CDR1 SQVTM and CDR2 ANQGSEA. The V gene lost 4 bases and the J gene lost 7 bases, with 14 bases spanning the gap. The CDR3 totals 13 residues. CDR3 in amino acids: CSVVFLATNEQFF. The CDR3 DNA reads TGCAGCGTTGTCTTCCTAGCGACGAATGAGCAGTTCTTC.

About this clonotype itself: Being one base from a much bigger clone, this may be a read error. The chain has TRBV15 and TRBJ2-1; D possibly corresponds to TRBD2 (6 bases). The CDR3 extends over 14 amino acids. Trimming stripped 1 base from V and 7 bases from J, with 11 bases between. The germline V gene has CDR1 LNHNV and CDR2 YYDKDF (reference sequence). CDR3 DNA sequence: TGTGCCACCAGCAGAGCGGGGGAGAGGAATGAGCAGTTCTTC. It yields the protein CATSRAGERNEQFF.

This clonotype was seen more than once but under ten times. V gene TRBV5-1 combines with J gene TRBJ2-1, with 7 bases fitting TRBD2. The CDR3 runs 16 residues. V shed 0 bases and J 4 bases; nucleotides not matched to a gene: 7. From germline, CDR1 is SGHRS and CDR2 YFSETQ. CDR3 sequence (DNA): TGCGCCAGCAGCTTGGTCGCGGGAGCAAGTTACAATGAGCAGTTCTTC. It specifies CASSLVAGASYNEQFF.

The chain couples TRBV18 to TRBJ1-3, with TRBD1 matching 10 bases. Germline V gene data show CDR1 as KGHSH and CDR2 as LQKENI. This CDR3 has 14 amino acids. Trimming cost V 4 bases and J 8 bases; bases outside gene matches: 5. In nucleotides, the CDR3 is TGTGCCAGCTCACGGGACAGGGGAAGACACACCATATATTTT. Translated: CASSRDRGRHTIYF. Variable domain in full (rest from reference TRBV18 and TRBJ1-3): NAGVMQNPRHLVRRRGQEARLRCSPMKGHSHVYWYRQLPEEGLKFMVYLQKENIIDESGMPKERFSAEFPKEGPSILRIQQVVRGDSAAYFCASSRDRGRHTIYFGEGSWLTVV.

This clonotype was picked up a small number of times. This chain links TRBV18 with TRBJ2-5; D uncertain. The CDR3 totals 15 residues. Germline assignment: CDR1 KGHSH and CDR2 LQKENI. V lost 6 bases and J lost 4, with 18 bases in between. CDR3 sequence: CASSRNVEMGETQYF. As DNA, the CDR3 is TGTGCCAGCTCCCGAAACGTGGAAATGGGAGAGACCCAGTACTTC.

This clonotype has only a few counts. The chain links TRBV4-3 to TRBJ1-5, with 8 bases matching TRBD1. The CDR3 extends over 15 amino acids. CDR1 and CDR2 from the germline V gene are LGHNA and YSLEER. J was trimmed by 5 bases and V by 5 bases; bases with no gene match: 8. CDR3 bases: TGCGCCAGCAGCAGCTCGGCAGGGGGCTATCAGCCCCAGCATTTT. It encodes CASSSSAGGYQPQHF.

This chain connects TRBV7-2 to TRBJ2-7; D is possibly TRBD2 (6 bases). V gave up 0 bases and J gave up 5 bases, with 11 bases separating them. This CDR3 spans 14 amino acids. The germline CDR1 and CDR2 sequences are SGHTA and FQGNSA. For the CDR3, the DNA is TGTGCCAGCAGCTTAGCCTGGGGCGGGAACGAGCAGTACTTC. Translating it yields CASSLAWGGNEQYF. Using reference TRBV7-2 and TRBJ2-7 for the parts outside the CDR3, the full variable domain is GAGVSQSPSNKVTEKGKDVELRCDPISGHTALYWYRQSLGQGLEFLIYFQGNSAPDKSGLPSDRFSAERTGGSVSTLTIQRTQQEDSAVYLCASSLAWGGNEQYFGPGTRLTVT.

Many counts were recorded for this clonotype. The gene calls are TRBV5-1 and TRBJ2-1; D ambiguous. There are 11 residues in the CDR3. Germline lookup yields CDR1 SGHRS and CDR2 YFSETQ. V lost 4 bases and J 5 bases, leaving 4 bases between the germline ends. The CDR3 protein is CASSPNNEQFF. CDR3 DNA sequence: TGCGCCAGCAGCCCTAACAATGAGCAGTTCTTC.

About this clonotype: Since a much larger clone is just one base distant, this may be a read error. The chain has TRBV4-2 and TRBJ1-6; 10 nucleotides match TRBD1. Germline V gene lookup returns CDR1 LGHNA and CDR2 YNFKEQ. CDR3 length: 14 residues. After removal of 4 bases from V and 8 bases from J, the junction contained 2 bases not matched to a gene. The CDR3 nucleotides are TGTGCCAGCAGCCTAGGACAGGGGGATTCACCCCTCCACTTT. Translating it yields CASSLGQGDSPLHF.

This clonotype was picked up a small number of times. The chain couples TRBV30 to TRBJ1-4; 7 nucleotides agree with TRBD1. J was trimmed by 7 bases and V by 2 bases; bases with no gene match: 10. Per the germline V gene, CDR1 is GTSNPN and CDR2 is SVGIG (reference sequence). This CDR3 has 15 amino acids. In DNA form, the CDR3 reads TGTGCCTGGAGTTACAGGGGCCCGATGGTTGAAAAACTGTTTTTT. Its protein product is CAWSYRGPMVEKLFF.

The chain joins TRBV19 to TRBJ1-1, with D perhaps matching TRBD1 (6 bases). Looked up from germline, CDR1 is LNHDA and CDR2 is SQIVND (reference sequence). The CDR3 is 14 residues long. Trimming left V 3 bases short and J 6 bases short, with 14 bases between. The CDR3 reads CASSIGRGEAEAFF. The CDR3 bases are TGTGCCAGTAGTATTGGCAGGGGAGAAGCTGAAGCTTTCTTT.

This clonotype occurred many times. The rearrangement links TRBV3-1 to TRBJ2-1; possible D gene TRBD1, 5 bases. CDR1 LGHDT and CDR2 YNNKEL come from the germline V gene (reference sequence). Trimming shortened V by 0 bases and J by 4 bases, and 10 bases separated the two germline ends. The CDR3 is 15 residues long. The CDR3 loop is CASSQEAGKYNEQFF. DNA of the CDR3: TGTGCCAGCAGCCAAGAAGCAGGGAAGTACAATGAGCAGTTCTTC.

This clonotype showed up many times. This rearrangement joins TRBV10-3 to TRBJ2-3, with D possibly being TRBD1 (5 bases). Germline V CDR1 and CDR2: ENHRY, SYGVKD. The CDR3 is 16 residues long. V lost 0 bases to trimming and J lost 0 bases, with 10 bases between them. As DNA, the CDR3 is TGTGCCATCAGTGAGTCAGACAGTACTAGCACAGATACGCAGTATTTT. This gives the protein CAISESDSTSTDTQYF.

The chain has TRBV6-5 and TRBJ2-1; the D call may be TRBD1 or TRBD2 (6 bases each). Trimming took off 2 bases at V and 9 bases at J, with 14 bases between the two ends. Per the germline V gene, CDR1 is MNHEY and CDR2 is SVGAGI. This CDR3 comprises 14 residues. The CDR3: CASSYVGGGGEQFF. As DNA, the CDR3 is TGTGCCAGCAGTTACGTTGGAGGGGGTGGTGAGCAGTTCTTC.

CDR3 residues: CASSFWGQTAYEQYF. The CDR3 region has the DNA TGTGCCAGCAGTTTTTGGGGCCAGACCGCCTACGAGCAGTACTTC. The chain carries TRBV28 and TRBJ2-7; TRBD1 is a possible D gene (5 bases). V was pared by 3 bases and J by 2 bases, with 14 bases between. The germline gives CDR1 MDHEN, CDR2 SYDVKM. The CDR3 covers 15 residues.

This clonotype was counted between two and nine times. V usage is TRBV5-1 and J usage is TRBJ2-3, with 13 positions matching TRBD2. This CDR3 spans 16 amino acids. CDR1 SGHRS and CDR2 YFSETQ come from the germline V gene. The trim removed 4 bases at V and 1 base at J, leaving 3 bases unmatched. The CDR3 protein is CASSGGTSGGTDTQYF. Here the CDR3 DNA reads TGCGCCAGCAGCGGGGGGACTAGCGGGGGCACAGATACGCAGTATTTT.

The J gene is TRBJ2-7, the V gene TRBV6-2 or TRBV6-3; 8 bases line up with TRBD1. This CDR3 spans 14 amino acids. Germline CDR1 reads MNHEY; CDR2 reads SVGEGT. After removal of 6 bases from V and 3 bases from J, the junction contained 7 bases not matched to a gene. In DNA form, the CDR3 reads TGTGCCAGCAGAAGACAGGGGCAAGTCTACGAGCAGTACTTC. As protein: CASRRQGQVYEQYF.

In its sample, this clonotype was seen a few times. The V gene is TRBV4-1, the J gene TRBJ2-3; TRBD1 agrees at 7 bases. From germline, CDR1 is MGHRA and CDR2 YSYEKL. V lost 5 bases and J lost 3; bases outside the gene matches: 5. CDR3 size: 14 residues. The CDR3 bases are TGCGCCAGCAGCTCGGGACAGCTGACAGATACGCAGTATTTT. It specifies CASSSGQLTDTQYF.

This clonotype was seen repeatedly, ten times or more. The V gene is TRBV5-1, the J gene TRBJ1-2; TRBD1 might be the D (5 bases). Germline V lookup: CDR1 SGHRS, CDR2 YFSETQ. Trimming shortened V by 4 bases and J by 6 bases, and 13 bases separated the two germline ends. The CDR3 totals 13 residues. CDR3 sequence: CASSPFQGHGYTF. The DNA of the CDR3 is TGCGCCAGCAGCCCCTTCCAGGGCCATGGCTACACCTTC.

This chain uses TRBV20-1 with TRBJ1-6; D call uncertain. The CDR3 spans 14 residues. Per germline, CDR1 DFQATT and CDR2 SNEGSKA (reference sequence). The V end lost 0 bases, the J end lost 8 bases, and 11 bases lay between the germline ends. CDR3 nucleotides: TGCAGTGCTAGAGATCCCCGGTACGATTCACCCCTCCACTTT. It is translated as CSARDPRYDSPLHF.

The table lists this clonotype with a few counts. The chain employs TRBV12-3 or TRBV12-4 and TRBJ2-3, with TRBD2 identical over 8 bases. CDR3 length: 15 amino acids. With 2 bases clipped from V and 4 bases from J, the junction kept 5 bases outside the gene matches. CDR3 sequence reads: CASSLTGRASDTQYF. DNA for the CDR3: TGTGCCAGCAGTTTAACCGGGAGGGCATCAGATACGCAGTATTTT.

The sample holds a few counts of this clonotype. V gene TRBV5-1 combines with J gene TRBJ2-2; TRBD1 agrees at 8 bases. The junction had 3 bases not matched to a gene; V was cut back by 0 bases and J by 2 bases. CDR3 length equals 16 residues. CDR1 is SGHRS and CDR2 is YFSETQ in the germline V gene. The CDR3 loop is CASSLGTGTNTGELFF. In DNA, the CDR3 is TGCGCCAGCAGCTTGGGGACAGGGACCAACACCGGGGAGCTGTTTTTT.

This clonotype was counted a few times. This rearrangement joins TRBV28 to TRBJ2-7; 7 nucleotides agree with TRBD1. The J segment lost 1 base and the V segment lost 5 bases, leaving 11 bases of the junction unmatched. CDR3 size: 16 residues. Germline CDR1 is MDHEN and CDR2 is SYDVKM. CDR3 sequence (DNA): TGTGCCAGCAGTAGGGCGGTCTACAGGGGTTCCTACGAGCAGTACTTC. Residues: CASSRAVYRGSYEQYF.